The 29 T cell receptor beta chains below were found in one sample sequenced in a study of T cells in Graves' hyperthyroidism and ophthalmopathy (dated by TCRdb to about 2019). The library was produced with multiplex PCR. These reads were obtained on an Illumina HiSeq 2000. TCR beta CDR3 regions were amplified from RNA transcripts. For the first round of RT-PCR on the TCR CDR3, the HTBI primer set was used together with the Qiagen OneStep RT-PCR kit. The raw public data were reprocessed by TCRdb itself: fastp quality trimming at Q25, MiXCR clonotype calling, in-frame beta chains only. Each CDR3 protein gets just one entry, which takes the most common genes and DNA from the rows behind it. Recorded for this sample are more than 550,000 distinct CDR3 sequences; 15% to 20% of them occurred a single time. Around 15% of the sample is taken by the ten largest. The specimen was blood. These TCRs come from a man between 50 and 59 years old with Graves' hyperthyroidism.

This clonotype was seen many times. The chain couples TRBV28 to TRBJ2-1; D is undetermined. The CDR3 contains 13 residues. Looked up from germline, CDR1 is MDHEN and CDR2 is SYDVKM. The V end was cut by 8 bases, the J end by 1 base, with 9 bases between. The CDR3 here is CASRAGSYNEQFF. CDR3 DNA: TGTGCCAGCCGGGCAGGATCCTACAATGAGCAGTTCTTC. The whole variable domain, remainder taken from reference TRBV28 and TRBJ2-1, is DVKVTQSSRYLVKRTGEKVFLECVQDMDHENMFWYRQDPGLGLRLIYFSYDVKMKEKGDIPEGYSVSREKKERFSLILESASTNQTSMYLCASRAGSYNEQFFGPGTRLTVL.

This clonotype was recorded many times. This chain uses TRBV28 with TRBJ2-1, with D hard to call. The V and J ends lost 4 bases and 7 bases respectively, with 14 bases between them. The CDR3 runs 14 residues. CDR1 and CDR2 from the germline V gene are MDHEN and SYDVKM. CDR3 in amino acids: CASSSTRRLNEQFF. The CDR3 DNA follows: TGTGCCAGCAGTTCCACCCGTCGGTTGAATGAGCAGTTCTTC.

This clonotype was detected only a few times. The V gene is TRBV3-1, the J gene TRBJ2-1; TRBD2 might be the D (6 bases). Germline assignment: CDR1 LGHDT and CDR2 YNNKEL (reference sequence). CDR3 length: 16 residues. V shed 0 bases and J shed 4 bases, with 13 bases lying between them. CDR3 nucleotides: TGTGCCAGCAGCCAAGATCGGGCTAGCGAGTACAATGAGCAGTTCTTC. Translating it yields CASSQDRASEYNEQFF.

The sample holds a few counts of this clonotype. The chain joins TRBV27 to TRBJ2-3; D remains ambiguous. The CDR3 extends over 15 amino acids. Germline V gives CDR1 MNHEY, CDR2 SMNVEV (reference sequence). Trimming removed 6 bases from V and 0 bases from J, with 13 bases in between. CDR3 region: CASSQMAASTDTQYF. As DNA, the CDR3 is TGTGCCAGCAGCCAAATGGCCGCTAGCACAGATACGCAGTATTTT.

This chain joins TRBV11-2 and TRBJ1-5; unclear D gene. V was trimmed by 1 base and J by 4 bases, leaving 11 bases between them. The length of the CDR3 is 15 residues. Germline V gene data show CDR1 as SGHAT and CDR2 as FQNNGV. CDR3 region: CASSLAGQINQPQHF. The DNA of the CDR3 is TGTGCCAGCAGCTTAGCTGGGCAGATAAATCAGCCCCAGCATTTT.

This clonotype has a count of ten or more. CDR3 in amino acids: CATSGDSYEQYF. The CDR3 coding sequence is TGTGCCACCTCAGGGGATTCCTACGAGCAGTACTTC. The chain carries TRBV6-1 and TRBJ2-7; weak D call: TRBD1 (6 bases). From germline, CDR1 is MNHNS and CDR2 SASEGT. The V and J ends lost 10 bases and 1 base respectively, with 11 bases between them. The CDR3 consists of 12 residues.

This clonotype came up many times. The genes are TRBV5-1 and TRBJ2-1, with 7 positions matching TRBD1. Germline V CDR1 and CDR2: SGHRS, YFSETQ. J was trimmed by 9 bases and V by 4 bases; bases with no gene match: 4. The CDR3 contains 12 residues. The CDR3 loop reads CASSLQGSEQFF. The CDR3 DNA sequence: TGCGCCAGCAGCCTACAGGGGAGTGAGCAGTTCTTC.

J is TRBJ2-2 and V is TRBV28; D remains unclear. Germline assignment: CDR1 MDHEN and CDR2 SYDVKM. Between the trimmed V and J ends, which lost 8 bases and 1 base, there was a span of 8 bases. The CDR3 loop spans 13 amino acids. The CDR3 DNA is TGTGCCAGCGAACACAGGAACACCGGGGAGCTGTTTTTT. Amino acids: CASEHRNTGELFF.

This clonotype was seen many times. The chain uses TRBV12-3 or TRBV12-4 and TRBJ2-2, with 14 bases fitting TRBD2. The V segment lost 6 bases and the J segment 11 bases; nucleotides outside the gene matches: 11. CDR3 size: 16 residues. This CDR3 is CASSPPTSGRARELFF. CDR3 nucleotide sequence: TGTGCCAGCAGCCCCCCGACTAGCGGGAGGGCCAGAGAGCTGTTTTTT.

Many counts were recorded for this clonotype. The rearrangement joins TRBV2 to TRBJ1-4, with D possibly being TRBD1 (5 bases). The CDR3 has 15 amino acids. The germline CDR1 and CDR2 sequences are SNHLY and FYNNEI. Trimming stripped 7 bases from V and 8 bases from J, with 20 bases between. The CDR3 bases are TGTGCCAGCATTGGGGGTCGCAGGTTTAGCGAAAAACTGTTTTTT. It encodes CASIGGRRFSEKLFF. Full variable domain (rest looked up from reference TRBV2 and TRBJ1-4): EPEVTQTPSHQVTQMGQEVILRCVPISNHLYFYWYRQILGQKVEFLVSFYNNEISEKSEIFDDQFSVERPDGSNFTLKIRSTKLEDSAMYFCASIGGRRFSEKLFFGSGTQLSVL.

A few counts support this clonotype. The chain joins TRBV6-1 to TRBJ2-1, with TRBD2 matching over 7 bases. With V trimmed by 5 bases and J by 0 bases, 16 bases remained unmatched. Germline CDR1 is MNHNS and CDR2 is SASEGT. The CDR3 consists of 19 residues. The CDR3 loop reads CASSQRPAGPLYSYNEQFF. The CDR3 DNA reads as TGTGCCAGCAGTCAGCGGCCAGCGGGACCCCTGTACTCCTACAATGAGCAGTTCTTC.

This clonotype was seen many times. The V and J genes are TRBV7-9 and TRBJ2-1; 9 bases are a match to TRBD2. This CDR3 has 18 amino acids. V shed 3 bases, J shed 0 bases, and the junction held 9 bases outside the gene matches. The V gene's germline CDR1 is SEHNR and CDR2 FQNEAQ (reference sequence). CDR3 sequence reads: CASSFHILAGPSYNEQFF. CDR3 nucleotide sequence: TGTGCCAGCAGCTTCCATATACTAGCGGGTCCCTCCTACAATGAGCAGTTCTTC.

This clonotype came up a few times. Since a much larger clone is just one base distant, this may be a read error. Since no conserved phenylalanine or tryptophan closes the CDR3, a read error is the likely cause. V and J are TRBV7-6 and TRBJ1-1; unclear D gene. V was pared by 1 base and J by 0 bases, with 9 bases between. Germline V gives CDR1 SGHVS, CDR2 FNYEAQ. The CDR3 runs to 15 residues. CDR3 protein: CASSLEEGLNTEAFL. The CDR3 DNA reads as TGTGCCAGCAGCTTAGAAGAGGGCTTGAACACTGAAGCTTTCCTT.

This clonotype was counted many times. The chain employs TRBV27 and TRBJ2-4; D remains ambiguous. CDR1 is MNHEY and CDR2 is SMNVEV in the germline V gene (reference sequence). The V end was cut by 6 bases, the J end by 0 bases, with 12 bases between. The CDR3 totals 15 residues. CDR3 residues: CASSPSDVAKNIQYF. Here the CDR3 DNA reads TGTGCCAGCAGCCCGAGTGACGTAGCCAAAAACATTCAGTACTTC.

In regard to this clonotype: A read error may explain this, as a much larger clone is one base away. V gene TRBV16 combines with J gene TRBJ2-1; D gene uncertain. Looked up from germline, CDR1 is KGHSY and CDR2 is FQNENV. This CDR3 is built from 15 residues. CDR3 protein: CASSQSSTPYNKQFF. The CDR3 DNA is TGTGCCAGCAGCCAATCTAGTACGCCCTACAATAAGCAGTTCTTC.

The table lists this clonotype with a few counts. The rearrangement joins TRBV6-4 to TRBJ1-1; D gene unclear. Deletions cut 0 bases from V and 3 bases from J, with 5 bases between. The CDR3 loop spans 13 amino acids. Germline V gives CDR1 MRHNA, CDR2 SNTAGT. The CDR3 protein is CASSDSIDTEAFF. The CDR3 coding sequence is TGTGCCAGCAGTGACTCGATTGACACTGAAGCTTTCTTT.

This clonotype was counted many times. The chain uses TRBV9 and TRBJ2-7; 9 bases match TRBD1. Per germline, CDR1 SGDLS and CDR2 YYNGEE. The V gene end was trimmed by 0 bases and the J gene end by 0 bases; junction bases not matched to a gene: 1. The CDR3 has 15 residues. CDR3 sequence: CASSVEGQGSYEQYF. CDR3 in DNA: TGTGCCAGCAGCGTAGAGGGACAGGGCTCCTACGAGCAGTACTTC.

In this sample, this clonotype turned up many times. J is TRBJ2-7 and V is TRBV12-3 or TRBV12-4, with 8 nucleotides matching TRBD2. The CDR3 has 15 amino acids. With V trimmed by 1 base and J by 4 bases, 6 bases remained unmatched. For the CDR3, the DNA is TGTGCCAGCAGTTTAGAACTAGCGGAGGTGTACGAGCAGTACTTC. Translation: CASSLELAEVYEQYF.

This clonotype was recorded many times. V and J are TRBV12-3 or TRBV12-4 and TRBJ2-1; 8 bases line up with TRBD1. This CDR3 has 17 residues. V was clipped by 5 bases and J by 6 bases; unmatched bases: 15. The CDR3 region is CASSTAKDRVRFNEQFF. The CDR3 nucleotides are TGTGCCAGCAGTACCGCTAAGGACAGGGTAAGGTTCAATGAGCAGTTCTTC.

The sample holds one count of this clonotype. A much larger clone differs by one base, so this may be a read error. Since the CDR3 does not end with the conserved phenylalanine or tryptophan, this likely comes from a read error. The chain is built from TRBV9 and TRBJ2-3; TRBD2 matches at 7 bases. Germline V gene sequence: CDR1 SGDLS, CDR2 YYNGEE. Losses at the gene ends were 0 bases for V and 3 bases for J; bases not matched to a gene: 7. This CDR3 contains 16 residues. The CDR3 is CASSVESSGVTDTQYL. CDR3 sequence (DNA): TGTGCCAGCAGCGTAGAGTCTAGCGGTGTTACAGATACGCAGTATCTT.

This clonotype was observed many times. The chain uses TRBV5-1 and TRBJ2-3; 9 bases are a match to TRBD1. Germline V gene data show CDR1 as SGHRS and CDR2 as YFSETQ. The CDR3 runs to 15 residues. V gave up 4 bases and J gave up 2 bases; unmatched junction bases: 5. The CDR3 bases are TGCGCCAGCAGCGGCGGGACAGGGATCACAGATACGCAGTATTTT. Protein sequence: CASSGGTGITDTQYF. The full variable domain, rest sourced from reference TRBV5-1 and TRBJ2-3, is KAGVTQTPRYLIKTRGQQVTLSCSPISGHRSVSWYQQTPGQGLQFLFEYFSETQRNKGNFPGRFSGRQFSNSRSEMNVSTLELGDSALYLCASSGGTGITDTQYFGPGTRLTVL.

The rearrangement joins TRBV5-1 to TRBJ2-7, with D perhaps matching TRBD2 (5 bases). V lost 0 bases and J 2 bases, leaving 9 bases between the germline ends. The CDR3 contains 14 residues. The germline gives CDR1 SGHRS, CDR2 YFSETQ. CDR3 sequence reads: CASSLEPSPYEQYF. The CDR3 nucleotides read TGCGCCAGCAGCTTGGAACCTAGCCCCTACGAGCAGTACTTC.

As for this clonotype: A single base separates this from a much larger clone, so it may be a read error. The chain combines TRBV27 with TRBJ1-2, with D maybe TRBD1 (5 bases). Looked up from germline, CDR1 is MNHEY and CDR2 is SMNVEV (reference sequence). CDR3 length equals 16 residues. With 10 bases removed from V and 4 bases from J, the gap between germline ends came to 25 bases. The CDR3 sequence is CANRLSTGVLGYGYTF. The CDR3 DNA reads as TGTGCCAACAGACTCAGCACAGGAGTCTTGGGCTATGGCTACACCTTC.

This clonotype was seen a handful of times. The V and J genes are TRBV28 and TRBJ1-2; 10 nucleotides line up with TRBD1. Trimming removed 4 bases from V and 8 bases from J; junction bases left unmatched: 13. Looked up from germline, CDR1 is MDHEN and CDR2 is SYDVKM. The CDR3 loop spans 16 amino acids. CDR3 DNA: TGTGCCAGCAGTTCAACCGGGACAGGGGACTCAACGGGCTACACCTTC. Translated: CASSSTGTGDSTGYTF.

This clonotype was seen just once. The V call is TRBV7-6, the J call TRBJ2-5; no clear D gene. This CDR3 has 12 amino acids. Germline-derived CDR1 and CDR2 are SGHVS and FNYEAQ. The V end was cut by 4 bases, the J end by 0 bases, with 3 bases between. In DNA, the CDR3 is TGTGCCAGCAGCTACAACCAAGAGACCCAGTACTTC. This sequence encodes CASSYNQETQYF. The full variable domain, with the rest looked up from reference TRBV7-6 and TRBJ2-5, is GAGVSQSPRYKVTKRGQDVALRCDPISGHVSLYWYRQALGQGPEFLTYFNYEAQQDKSGLPNDRFSAERPEGSISTLTIQRTEQRDSAMYRCASSYNQETQYFGPGTRLLVL.

This clonotype was picked up many times. The rearrangement uses TRBV18 and TRBJ2-5; D is tentatively TRBD1 or TRBD2 (5 bases each). CDR3 length equals 14 residues. Germline values: CDR1 KGHSH, CDR2 LQKENI. V was cut by 5 bases and J by 4 bases, with 14 bases left in between. The CDR3, as DNA: TGTGCCAGCTCAACGAGGGAGAGGGGAGAGACCCAGTACTTC. This gives the protein CASSTRERGETQYF.

In nucleotides, the CDR3 is TGCGCCAGCAGCCAAGATCTAGCGTCGAACACCGGGGAGCTGTTTTTT. Protein product: CASSQDLASNTGELFF. The genes are TRBV4-3 and TRBJ2-2; D might be TRBD2 (6 bases). The length of the CDR3 is 16 residues. V was shortened by 0 bases and J by 0 bases, with 8 bases between the two germline ends. Germline V gives CDR1 LGHNA, CDR2 YSLEER.

At least ten counts were recorded for this clonotype. V is TRBV11-2 and J is TRBJ2-7; D possibly matches TRBD1 or TRBD2 (5 bases each). V was clipped by 5 bases and J by 0 bases, with 17 bases between them. CDR3 size: 16 residues. CDR1 is SGHAT, CDR2 FQNNGV, per germline. The CDR3 spells CASSTRGPISSYEQYF. The CDR3, as DNA: TGTGCCAGCAGCACTCGGGGACCGATTAGCTCCTACGAGCAGTACTTC.

This clonotype was seen only a few times. This rearrangement joins TRBV7-2 to TRBJ1-5; D is uncertain. This CDR3 has 13 residues. Trimming took off 3 bases at V and 5 bases at J, with 8 bases between the two ends. Germline V gene lookup returns CDR1 SGHTA and CDR2 FQGNSA. The CDR3: CASSFTADQPQHF. As DNA, the CDR3 is TGTGCCAGCAGCTTTACAGCCGATCAGCCCCAGCATTTT.